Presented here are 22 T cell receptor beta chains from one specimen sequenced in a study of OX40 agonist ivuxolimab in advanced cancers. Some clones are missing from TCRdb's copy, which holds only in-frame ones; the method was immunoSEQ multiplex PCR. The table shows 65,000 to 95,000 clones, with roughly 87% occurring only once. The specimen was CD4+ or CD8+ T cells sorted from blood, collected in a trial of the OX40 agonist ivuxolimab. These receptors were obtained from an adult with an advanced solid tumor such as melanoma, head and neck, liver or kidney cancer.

CDR3 amino acids: CASSLKSGVYNEQFF. CDR3 in DNA: TGTGCCAGCAGCTTAAAGTCGGGGGTCTACAATGAGCAGTTCTTC. The V call is TRBV7-8, the J call TRBJ2-1; possibly TRBD2 for D (6 bases). V dropped 2 bases and J dropped 3 bases, with 11 bases sitting between them. Germline V gene lookup returns CDR1 SGHVS and CDR2 FQNEAQ. The CDR3 contains 15 residues.

The CDR3 DNA reads as TGTGCCAGCAGTCTCTGGGACACCGACGGGGAGCAGTACTTC. Amino acids: CASSLWDTDGEQYF. The chain carries TRBV2 and TRBJ2-7; D is possibly TRBD1 (6 bases). This CDR3 is built from 14 residues. Germline V gives CDR1 SNHLY, CDR2 FYNNEI. V lost 5 bases to trimming and J lost 7 bases, with 18 bases between them. The full variable domain, with the rest looked up from reference TRBV2 and TRBJ2-7, is EPEVTQTPSHQVTQMGQEVILRCVPISNHLYFYWYRQILGQKVEFLVSFYNNEISEKSEIFDDQFSVERPDGSNFTLKIRSTKLEDSAMYFCASSLWDTDGEQYFGPGTRLTVT.

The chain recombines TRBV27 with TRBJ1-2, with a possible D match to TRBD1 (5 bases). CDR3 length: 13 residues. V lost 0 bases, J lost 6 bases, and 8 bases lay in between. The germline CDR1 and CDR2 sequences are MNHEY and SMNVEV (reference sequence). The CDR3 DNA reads TGTGCCAGCAGTTTATCGACAGAAGATGGCTACACCTTC. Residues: CASSLSTEDGYTF.

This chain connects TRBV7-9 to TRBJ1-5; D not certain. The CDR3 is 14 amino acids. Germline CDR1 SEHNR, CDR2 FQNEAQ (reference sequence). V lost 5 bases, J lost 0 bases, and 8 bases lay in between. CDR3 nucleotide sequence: TGTGCCAGCAGCCCCCTCCTTAGCAATCAGCCCCAGCATTTT. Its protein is CASSPLLSNQPQHF.

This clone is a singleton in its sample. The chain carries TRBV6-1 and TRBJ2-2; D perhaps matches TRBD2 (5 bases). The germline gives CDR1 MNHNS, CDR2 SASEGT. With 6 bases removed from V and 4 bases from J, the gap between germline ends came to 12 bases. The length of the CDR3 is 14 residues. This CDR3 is CASRDSQVTGELFF. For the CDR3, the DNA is TGTGCCAGCAGGGACTCCCAGGTCACCGGGGAGCTGTTTTTT.

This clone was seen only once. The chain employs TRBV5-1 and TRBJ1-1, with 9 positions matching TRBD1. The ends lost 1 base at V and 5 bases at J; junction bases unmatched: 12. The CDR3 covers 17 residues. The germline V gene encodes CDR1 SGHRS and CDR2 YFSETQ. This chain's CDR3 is CASSLSTLGQGTTEAFF. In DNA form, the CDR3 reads TGCGCCAGCAGCTTGTCTACATTAGGACAGGGGACGACTGAAGCTTTCTTT.

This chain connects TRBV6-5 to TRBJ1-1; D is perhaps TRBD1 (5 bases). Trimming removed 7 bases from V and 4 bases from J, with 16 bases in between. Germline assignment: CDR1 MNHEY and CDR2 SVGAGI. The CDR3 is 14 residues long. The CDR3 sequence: CASTIGTPGTEAFF. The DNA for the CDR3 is TGTGCCAGCACTATAGGGACGCCGGGCACTGAAGCTTTCTTT.

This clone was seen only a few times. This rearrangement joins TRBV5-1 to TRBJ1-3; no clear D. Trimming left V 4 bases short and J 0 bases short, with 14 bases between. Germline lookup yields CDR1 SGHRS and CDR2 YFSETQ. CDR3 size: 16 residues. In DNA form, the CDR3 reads TGCGCCAGCAGCCCTCTGACTGACTTCTCTGGAAACACCATATATTTT. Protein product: CASSPLTDFSGNTIYF.

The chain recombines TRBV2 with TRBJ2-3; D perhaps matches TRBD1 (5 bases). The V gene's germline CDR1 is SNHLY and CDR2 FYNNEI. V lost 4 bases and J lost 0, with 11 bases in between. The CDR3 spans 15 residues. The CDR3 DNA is TGTGCCAGCAGTGGGCAGGGAACGAGCACAGATACGCAGTATTTT. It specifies CASSGQGTSTDTQYF.

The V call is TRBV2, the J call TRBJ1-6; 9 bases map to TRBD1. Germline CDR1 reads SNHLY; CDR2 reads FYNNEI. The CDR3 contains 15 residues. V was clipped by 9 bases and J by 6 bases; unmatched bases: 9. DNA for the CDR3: TGTGCCAGAGGCAGGACAGGGGATATTAATTCACCCCTCCACTTT. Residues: CARGRTGDINSPLHF.

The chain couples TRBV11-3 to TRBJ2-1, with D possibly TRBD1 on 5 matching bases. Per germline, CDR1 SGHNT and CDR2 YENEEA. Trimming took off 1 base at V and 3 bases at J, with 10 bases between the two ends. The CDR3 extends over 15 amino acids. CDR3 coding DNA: TGTGCCAGCAGCTTAGGTGGCCAGGGCTACAATGAGCAGTTCTTC. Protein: CASSLGGQGYNEQFF.

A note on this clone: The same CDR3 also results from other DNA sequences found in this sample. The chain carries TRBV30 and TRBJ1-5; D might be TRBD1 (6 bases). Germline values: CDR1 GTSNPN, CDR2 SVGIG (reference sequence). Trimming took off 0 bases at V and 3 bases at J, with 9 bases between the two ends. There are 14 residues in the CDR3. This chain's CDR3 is CAWSVGQFNQPQHF. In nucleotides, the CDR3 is TGTGCCTGGAGTGTTGGACAGTTCAATCAGCCCCAGCATTTT. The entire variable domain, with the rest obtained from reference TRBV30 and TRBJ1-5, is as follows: SQTIHQWPATLVQPVGSPLSLECTVEGTSNPNLYWYRQAAGRGLQLLFYSVGIGQISSEVPQNLSASRPQDRQFILSSKKLLLSDSGFYLCAWSVGQFNQPQHFGDGTRLSIL.

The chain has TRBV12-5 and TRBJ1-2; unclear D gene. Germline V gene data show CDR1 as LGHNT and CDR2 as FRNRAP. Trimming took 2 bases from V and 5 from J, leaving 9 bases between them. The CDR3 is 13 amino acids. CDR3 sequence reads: CASGLMDAYGYTF. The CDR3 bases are TGTGCTAGTGGTTTGATGGACGCTTATGGCTACACCTTC.

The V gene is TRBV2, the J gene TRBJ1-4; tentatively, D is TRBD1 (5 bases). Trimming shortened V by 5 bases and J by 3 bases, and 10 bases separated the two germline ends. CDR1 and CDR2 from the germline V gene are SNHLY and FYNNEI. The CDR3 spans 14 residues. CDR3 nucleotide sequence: TGTGCCAGCAGTTCGGGACGGGCTAATGAAAAACTGTTTTTT. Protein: CASSSGRANEKLFF.

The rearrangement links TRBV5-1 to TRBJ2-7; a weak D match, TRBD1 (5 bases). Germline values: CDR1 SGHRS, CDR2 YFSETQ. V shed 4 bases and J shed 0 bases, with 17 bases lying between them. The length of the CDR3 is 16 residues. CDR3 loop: CASSPSEDKSSYEQYF. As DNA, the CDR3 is TGCGCCAGCAGCCCCAGTGAGGACAAGAGCTCCTACGAGCAGTACTTC.

This chain's CDR3 is CASNSRTGLREAFF. Written as DNA, the CDR3 is TGCGCCAGCAACTCCCGAACAGGGTTGCGTGAAGCTTTCTTT. This chain connects TRBV10-2 to TRBJ1-1, with D possibly being TRBD1 (6 bases). Germline-derived CDR1 and CDR2 are WSHSY and SAAADI. This CDR3 is built from 14 residues. V lost 7 bases to trimming and J lost 7 bases, with 19 bases between them.

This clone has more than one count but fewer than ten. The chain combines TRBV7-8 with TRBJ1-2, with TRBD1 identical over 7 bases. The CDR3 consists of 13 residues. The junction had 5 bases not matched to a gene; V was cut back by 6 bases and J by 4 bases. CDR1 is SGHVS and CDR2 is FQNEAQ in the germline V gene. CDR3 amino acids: CASSERDSYGYTF. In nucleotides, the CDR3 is TGTGCCAGCAGTGAGCGGGACAGCTATGGCTACACCTTC.

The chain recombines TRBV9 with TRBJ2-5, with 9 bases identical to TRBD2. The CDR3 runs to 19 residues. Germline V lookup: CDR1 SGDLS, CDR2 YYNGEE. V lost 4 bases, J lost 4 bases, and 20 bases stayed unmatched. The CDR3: CASSPRPSSSGAFGETQYF. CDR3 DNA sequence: TGTGCCAGCAGCCCGCGCCCCTCCTCTAGCGGGGCCTTCGGAGAGACCCAGTACTTC.

This CDR3 reads CASSPQEGTANYGYTF. The CDR3 coding sequence is TGTGCCAGCTCACCACAAGAAGGGACAGCTAACTATGGCTACACCTTC. The chain has TRBV18 and TRBJ1-2, with TRBD1 identical over 7 bases. CDR1 is KGHSH and CDR2 is LQKENI in the germline V gene. J lost 0 bases, V lost 1 base, and 5 bases had no gene match. The CDR3 length is 16 residues.

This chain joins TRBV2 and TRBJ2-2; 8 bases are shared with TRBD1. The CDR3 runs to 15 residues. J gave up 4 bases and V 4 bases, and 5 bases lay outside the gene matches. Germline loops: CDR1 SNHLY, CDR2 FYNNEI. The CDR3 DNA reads TGTGCCAGCAGTGTTCAGGGGGCGGTCACCGGGGAGCTGTTTTTT. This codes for CASSVQGAVTGELFF.

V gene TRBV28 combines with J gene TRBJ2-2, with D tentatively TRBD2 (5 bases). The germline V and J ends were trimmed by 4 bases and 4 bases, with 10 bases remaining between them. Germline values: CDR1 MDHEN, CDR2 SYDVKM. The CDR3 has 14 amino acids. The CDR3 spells CASSYERLTGELFF. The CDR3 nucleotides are TGTGCCAGCAGTTATGAGCGGCTCACCGGGGAGCTGTTTTTT. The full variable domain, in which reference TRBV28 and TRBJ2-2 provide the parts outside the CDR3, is DVKVTQSSRYLVKRTGEKVFLECVQDMDHENMFWYRQDPGLGLRLIYFSYDVKMKEKGDIPEGYSVSREKKERFSLILESASTNQTSMYLCASSYERLTGELFFGEGSRLTVL.

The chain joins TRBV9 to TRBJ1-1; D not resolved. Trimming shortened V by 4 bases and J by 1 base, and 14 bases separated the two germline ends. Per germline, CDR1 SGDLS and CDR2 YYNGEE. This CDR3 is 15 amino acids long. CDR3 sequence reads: CASSPSPTTNTEAFF. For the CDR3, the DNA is TGTGCCAGCAGCCCGTCCCCAACCACGAACACTGAAGCTTTCTTT.